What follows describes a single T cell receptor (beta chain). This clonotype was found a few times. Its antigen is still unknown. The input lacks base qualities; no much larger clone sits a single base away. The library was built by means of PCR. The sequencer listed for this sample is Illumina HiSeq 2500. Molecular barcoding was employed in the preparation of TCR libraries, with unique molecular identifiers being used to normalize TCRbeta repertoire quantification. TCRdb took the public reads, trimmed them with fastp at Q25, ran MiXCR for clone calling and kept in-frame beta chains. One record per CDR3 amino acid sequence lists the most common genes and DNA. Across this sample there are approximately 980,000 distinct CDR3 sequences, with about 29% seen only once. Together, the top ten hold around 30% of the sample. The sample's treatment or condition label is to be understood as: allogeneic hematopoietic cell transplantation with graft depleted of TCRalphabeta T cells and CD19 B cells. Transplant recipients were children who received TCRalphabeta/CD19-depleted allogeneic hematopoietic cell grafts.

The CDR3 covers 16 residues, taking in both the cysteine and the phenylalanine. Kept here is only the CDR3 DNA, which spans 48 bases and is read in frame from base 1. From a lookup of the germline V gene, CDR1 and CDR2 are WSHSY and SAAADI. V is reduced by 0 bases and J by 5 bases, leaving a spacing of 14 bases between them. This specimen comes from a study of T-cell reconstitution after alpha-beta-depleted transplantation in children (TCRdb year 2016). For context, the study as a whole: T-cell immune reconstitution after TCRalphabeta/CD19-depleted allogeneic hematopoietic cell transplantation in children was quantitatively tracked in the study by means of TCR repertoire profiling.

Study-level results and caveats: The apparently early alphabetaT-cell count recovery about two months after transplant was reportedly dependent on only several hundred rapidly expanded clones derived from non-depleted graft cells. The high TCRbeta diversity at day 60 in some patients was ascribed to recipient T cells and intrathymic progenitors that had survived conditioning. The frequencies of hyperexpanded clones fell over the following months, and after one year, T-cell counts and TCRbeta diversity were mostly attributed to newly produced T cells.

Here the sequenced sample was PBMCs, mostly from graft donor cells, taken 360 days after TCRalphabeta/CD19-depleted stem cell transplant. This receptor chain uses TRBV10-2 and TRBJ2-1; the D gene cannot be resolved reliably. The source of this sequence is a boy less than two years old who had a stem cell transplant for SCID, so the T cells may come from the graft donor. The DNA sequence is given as TGCGCCAGCAGTGAGTCTGTCGCAATCCCCGACAATGAGCAGTTCTTC. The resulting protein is CASSESVAIPDNEQFF.